The 18 T cell receptor beta chains listed next were all sequenced from one sample in a study of shared clonotypes between healthy human individuals. The assay was immunoSEQ multiplex PCR, and TCRdb's table has in-frame clones only and misses some. The table records 2 million to 2.5 million clones, 85% to 95% of them present only once. The sequenced sample consisted of naive CD4+ T cells from PBMCs. Documented subset: CD45RA+ positively selected. The receptor set was obtained from a man between 18 and 35 years old in good health. Some clones in this sample may be carry-over from other donors' samples.

This chain's CDR3 is CSVSRSGQGLNEQFF. The CDR3 DNA reads as TGCAGCGTTAGTCGGTCGGGACAGGGGTTAAATGAGCAGTTCTTC. The rearrangement uses TRBV29-1 and TRBJ2-1; 10 bases are shared with TRBD1. The CDR3 runs to 15 residues. Per the germline V gene, CDR1 is SQVTM and CDR2 is ANQGSEA. V lost 5 bases and J lost 7; bases outside the gene matches: 11.

A remark on this clone: The sample holds other DNA sequences that translate to the same CDR3. V usage is TRBV7-8 and J usage is TRBJ1-5, with D tentatively TRBD1 (6 bases). CDR3 length equals 15 residues. V lost 4 bases to trimming and J lost 1 base, with 11 bases between them. In germline, CDR1 is SGHVS, CDR2 FQNEAQ. This CDR3 is CASSSQGVSNQPQHF. CDR3 sequence (DNA): TGTGCCAGCAGCTCACAGGGAGTAAGCAATCAGCCCCAGCATTTT.

The rearrangement uses TRBV5-1 and TRBJ2-2, with D possibly being TRBD1 (6 bases). Germline CDR1 is SGHRS and CDR2 is YFSETQ. Trimming cost V 4 bases and J 0 bases, with 16 bases left between them. This CDR3 contains 17 residues. The CDR3 coding sequence is TGCGCCAGCAGCCCACAGGGTGGGGTGGCGAACACCGGGGAGCTGTTTTTT. Protein: CASSPQGGVANTGELFF.

The rearrangement uses TRBV4-3 and TRBJ1-4; D might be TRBD1 (5 bases). The germline V and J ends were trimmed by 5 bases and 7 bases, with 17 bases remaining between them. The CDR3 is 15 residues long. Germline CDR1 and CDR2: LGHNA and YSLEER. The CDR3 DNA reads as TGCGCCAGCAGCTTGGGGGGAAGGGAGACTGAAAAACTGTTTTTT. Translation gives CASSLGGRETEKLFF.

The chain recombines TRBV19 with TRBJ1-5; D may be TRBD1 (6 bases). Trimming pared 3 bases from V and 4 bases from J, leaving 16 bases between. The CDR3 contains 16 residues. The germline CDR1 and CDR2 sequences are LNHDA and SQIVND (reference sequence). The CDR3: CASSMGAGVGNQPQHF. CDR3 in DNA: TGTGCCAGTAGTATGGGGGCAGGGGTGGGTAATCAGCCCCAGCATTTT.

The rearrangement joins TRBV9 to TRBJ2-7; no reliable D call. V was shortened by 0 bases and J by 6 bases, with 16 bases between the two germline ends. CDR1 is SGDLS and CDR2 is YYNGEE in the germline V gene. The CDR3 length is 15 residues. In nucleotides, the CDR3 is TGTGCCAGCAGCGTAGCCAGTAGGGAACGAGGCGAGCAGTACTTC. Translated, it gives CASSVASRERGEQYF.

The rearrangement joins TRBV28 to TRBJ1-2; D is perhaps TRBD1 (5 bases). Looked up from germline, CDR1 is MDHEN and CDR2 is SYDVKM. This CDR3 has 12 amino acids. The V end lost 6 bases, the J end lost 8 bases, and 13 bases lay between the germline ends. The CDR3 spells CASSPGLGGYTF. CDR3 coding DNA: TGTGCCAGCAGCCCAGGGCTCGGAGGCTACACCTTC.

J is TRBJ1-5 and V is TRBV10-3; a possible D gene is TRBD1 (5 bases). The germline V gene encodes CDR1 ENHRY and CDR2 SYGVKD. V was cut by 9 bases and J by 6 bases, with 24 bases left in between. This CDR3 has 16 amino acids. The CDR3 spells CAIGTESPLSGQPQHF. In nucleotides, the CDR3 is TGTGCCATTGGGACGGAAAGCCCCCTTTCAGGTCAGCCCCAGCATTTT.

The CDR3: CASSPRLAGISYEQYF. The CDR3 DNA reads as TGCGCCAGCAGCCCCCGACTAGCGGGAATCTCCTACGAGCAGTACTTC. V gene TRBV4-1 combines with J gene TRBJ2-7; TRBD2 matches at 11 bases. Germline V gene sequence: CDR1 MGHRA, CDR2 YSYEKL. The trim removed 4 bases at V and 0 bases at J, leaving 5 bases unmatched. The CDR3 length is 16 residues.

Remarks on this clone: This same CDR3 is encoded by further DNA sequences in the sample. The chain carries TRBV7-2 and TRBJ2-5, with D tentatively TRBD2 (5 bases). Trimming shortened V by 5 bases and J by 2 bases, and 12 bases separated the two germline ends. Germline lookup yields CDR1 SGHTA and CDR2 FQGNSA. The CDR3 length is 14 residues. The CDR3 spells CASSPTLVQETQYF. For the CDR3, the DNA is TGTGCCAGCAGCCCAACACTAGTTCAAGAGACCCAGTACTTC.

The chain has TRBV28 and TRBJ1-3, with TRBD1 matching 7 bases. This CDR3 is built from 15 residues. J gave up 4 bases and V 6 bases, and 9 bases lay outside the gene matches. The germline CDR1 and CDR2 sequences are MDHEN and SYDVKM. CDR3 sequence: CASSHEQGTGNTIYF. The CDR3 DNA is TGTGCCAGCAGCCATGAACAGGGGACGGGAAACACCATATATTTT.

This clone was counted once. The chain links TRBV5-4 to TRBJ2-5; 7 bases are shared with TRBD2. After removal of 4 bases from V and 5 bases from J, the junction contained 11 bases not matched to a gene. CDR1 is SGHNT and CDR2 is YYREEE in the germline V gene (reference sequence). The CDR3 totals 15 residues. CDR3 residues: CASSQLASVGETQYF. CDR3 coding DNA: TGTGCCAGCAGCCAACTAGCGTCGGTAGGGGAGACCCAGTACTTC.

The chain employs TRBV4-3 and TRBJ2-7; perhaps TRBD1 as D (5 bases). Looked up from germline, CDR1 is LGHNA and CDR2 is YSLEER. This CDR3 contains 17 residues. V lost 2 bases to trimming and J lost 0 bases, with 17 bases between them. CDR3 sequence reads: CASSQSLGLTDSYEQYF. CDR3 in DNA: TGCGCCAGCAGCCAAAGTCTAGGCCTGACAGACTCCTACGAGCAGTACTTC.

Turning to this clone: Other DNA variants within this sample encode the same CDR3. The gene calls are TRBV11-2 and TRBJ2-1; a weak D match, TRBD1 (5 bases). The CDR3 has 14 residues. Germline V gene sequence: CDR1 SGHAT, CDR2 FQNNGV. V lost 0 bases to trimming and J lost 7 bases, with 10 bases between them. The CDR3 spells CASSLDRVGNEQFF. CDR3 bases: TGTGCCAGCAGCTTAGACAGGGTCGGGAATGAGCAGTTCTTC.

V and J are TRBV2 and TRBJ1-1, with 8 nucleotides matching TRBD1. V dropped 6 bases and J dropped 5; count of bases not matched to a gene: 8. The CDR3 length is 14 residues. From germline, CDR1 is SNHLY and CDR2 FYNNEI. CDR3 DNA sequence: TGTGCCAGCAGCAAGGACAGGGTAGGAACTGAAGCTTTCTTT. Residues: CASSKDRVGTEAFF.

The rearrangement joins TRBV19 to TRBJ2-4; 8 bases match TRBD1. The CDR3 loop spans 16 amino acids. V lost 3 bases, J lost 0 bases, and 4 bases stayed unmatched. CDR1 is LNHDA, CDR2 SQIVND, per germline (reference sequence). DNA of the CDR3: TGTGCCAGTAGTATTTTGACAGGGGTAGCCAAAAACATTCAGTACTTC. Amino acid sequence: CASSILTGVAKNIQYF.

The V call is TRBV2, the J call TRBJ2-3, with TRBD2 as a possible D gene (6 bases). V was cut by 6 bases and J by 3 bases, with 16 bases left in between. The CDR3 consists of 15 residues. The germline gives CDR1 SNHLY, CDR2 FYNNEI. CDR3 coding DNA: TGTGCCAGCAGGGTCACGGGAGTCGGGACAGATACGCAGTATTTT. It specifies CASRVTGVGTDTQYF.

The genes are TRBV28 and TRBJ1-2; D may be TRBD1 (6 bases). Trimming shortened V by 4 bases and J by 8 bases, and 20 bases separated the two germline ends. The germline V gene encodes CDR1 MDHEN and CDR2 SYDVKM. This CDR3 contains 15 residues. CDR3 sequence (DNA): TGTGCCAGCAGTTCACTACCGGGACACCAGAGGGGCTACACCTTC. Encoded protein: CASSSLPGHQRGYTF.